The rows below give T cell receptor beta chains drawn from one sample of a study of Graves' ophthalmopathy and Graves' hyperthyroidism. TCRdb re-analysed the multiplex PCR reads in MiXCR, keeping a single row per CDR3 protein. The sample shows 620,000 or so distinct CDR3 sequences, about a fifth of them seen only once. The specimen was peripheral blood. These receptor sequences come from a woman aged 18-35 years with stable Graves' hyperthyroidism. Some clones in this sample may be carry-over from other donors' samples. CDR3s include the opening cysteine and the closing phenylalanine or tryptophan. D genes are given only for firm matches. A row's size may be missing; if present it is once, few, many or a size class.

DNA,CDR3,J,D,size,V
TGCAGTGCTAGAGATAGGGGGCTGGAGACCCAGTACTTC,CSARDRGLETQYF,TRBJ2-5,TRBD1,many,TRBV20-1
TGTGCCAGCAGTCCGGGACTAGCGGGAATGTACGAGCAGTACTTC,CASSPGLAGMYEQYF,TRBJ2-7,TRBD2,many,TRBV2
TGTGCCAGCAGCCAAGTCCCTGGGAGCTCCTATAATTCACCCCTCCACTTT,CASSQVPGSSYNSPLHF,TRBJ1-6,-,many,TRBV4-2
TGCAGTGCTTCACCATCCAGACTAGCGGGGCAAGAGACCCAGTACTTC,CSASPSRLAGQETQYF,TRBJ2-5,TRBD2,few,TRBV20-1
TGTGCCAGCACCGACAGGGAGGACACCATATATTTT,CASTDREDTIYF,TRBJ1-3,TRBD1,-,TRBV28
TGTGCCAGCAGCTTCTTGCGGACGTACTACGAGCAGTACTTC,CASSFLRTYYEQYF,TRBJ2-7,-,many,TRBV13
TGTGCCGGCAGTGAATTAGCGGGGGGGCCAGAGACCCAGTACTTC,CAGSELAGGPETQYF,TRBJ2-5,TRBD2,-,TRBV6-1
TGTGCCAGCAGCCGGGGTCCGGGTTTGAACACTGAAGCTTTCTTT,CASSRGPGLNTEAFF,TRBJ1-1,-,many,TRBV12-3/TRBV12-4
TGTGCCAGCAGTTTATTCCGGGCTGTCACGGGGACCGGGGCCAACGTCCTGACTTTC,CASSLFRAVTGTGANVLTF,TRBJ2-6,-,-,TRBV28
TGTGCTAGTGGTTCCCGGACAGGCCCCCTCTATGGCTACACCTTC,CASGSRTGPLYGYTF,TRBJ1-2,TRBD1,many,TRBV12-5
TGTGCCAGCAGCTTAGACGGGGGGAGGGACATTAAGTACTTC,CASSLDGGRDIKYF,TRBJ2-4,-,-,TRBV11-2
TGCAGTGCTAGAGCCGCTGAGCGGGAGGGCCCCTTTGAGACCCAGTACTTC,CSARAAEREGPFETQYF,TRBJ2-5,TRBD2,many,TRBV20-1
TGTGCCAGCAGTGTAGGACAGGCCCCCTACGAGCAGTACTTC,CASSVGQAPYEQYF,TRBJ2-7,TRBD1,many,TRBV6-1
TGCGCCAGCAGGGTAGCGGGTTCCTACGAGCAGTACTTC,CASRVAGSYEQYF,TRBJ2-7,TRBD2,many,TRBV5-1
TGTGCCACCAGTGAAAGATTTGACAGGTGGGGAGCTTTCTTT,CATSERFDRWGAFF,TRBJ1-1,-,-,TRBV24-1
TGTGCCAGCACTAAAACCCACCGACGGGAGGGGGAGACCCAGTACTTC,CASTKTHRREGETQYF,TRBJ2-5,TRBD2,-,TRBV6-1
TGTGCCAGCAGTTTAGAACACCAATACGAGCAGTACTTC,CASSLEHQYEQYF,TRBJ2-7,-,many,TRBV12-3/TRBV12-4
TGTGCCAGCAGCCAAGACTCCCATCCGGGGGCCCAGTACTTC,CASSQDSHPGAQYF,TRBJ2-5,-,many,TRBV14